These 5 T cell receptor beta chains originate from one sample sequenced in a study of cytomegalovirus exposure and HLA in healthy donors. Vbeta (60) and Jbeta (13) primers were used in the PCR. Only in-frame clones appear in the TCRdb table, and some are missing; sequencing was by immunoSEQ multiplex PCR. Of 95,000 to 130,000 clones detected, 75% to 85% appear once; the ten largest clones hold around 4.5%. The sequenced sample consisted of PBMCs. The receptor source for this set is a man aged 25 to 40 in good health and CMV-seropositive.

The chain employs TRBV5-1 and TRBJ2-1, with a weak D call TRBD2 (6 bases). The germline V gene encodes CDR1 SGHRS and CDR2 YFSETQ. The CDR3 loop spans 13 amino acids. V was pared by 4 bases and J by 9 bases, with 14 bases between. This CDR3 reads CASSVTSFREQFF. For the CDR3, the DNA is TGCGCCAGCAGCGTCACTAGCTTTCGTGAGCAGTTCTTC. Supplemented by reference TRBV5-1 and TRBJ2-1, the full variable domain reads KAGVTQTPRYLIKTRGQQVTLSCSPISGHRSVSWYQQTPGQGLQFLFEYFSETQRNKGNFPGRFSGRQFSNSRSEMNVSTLELGDSALYLCASSVTSFREQFFGPGTRLTVL.

CDR3 region: CASNPGLEETQYF. The CDR3 coding sequence is TGTGCCAGCAACCCGGGACTAGAAGAGACCCAGTACTTC. The chain links TRBV5-4 to TRBJ2-5; 8 bases agree with TRBD2. V lost 6 bases to trimming and J lost 3 bases; unmatched junction nucleotides: 4. Germline CDR1 is SGHNT and CDR2 is YYREEE (reference sequence). The CDR3 consists of 13 residues.

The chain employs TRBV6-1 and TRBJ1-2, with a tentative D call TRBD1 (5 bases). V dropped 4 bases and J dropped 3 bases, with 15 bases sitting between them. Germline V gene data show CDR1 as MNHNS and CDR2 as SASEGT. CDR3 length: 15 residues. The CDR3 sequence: CASSVGGSHDYGYTF. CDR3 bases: TGTGCCAGCAGTGTGGGGGGAAGTCATGACTATGGCTACACCTTC.

Here the CDR3 DNA reads TGTGCCAGCAGTTTATATGGGACAGTAAATCAGCCCCAGCATTTT. This gives the protein CASSLYGTVNQPQHF. This chain links TRBV27 with TRBJ1-5; 7 nucleotides align to TRBD1. The junction had 4 bases not matched to a gene; V was cut back by 1 base and J by 4 bases. The length of the CDR3 is 15 residues. Germline loops: CDR1 MNHEY, CDR2 SMNVEV (reference sequence).

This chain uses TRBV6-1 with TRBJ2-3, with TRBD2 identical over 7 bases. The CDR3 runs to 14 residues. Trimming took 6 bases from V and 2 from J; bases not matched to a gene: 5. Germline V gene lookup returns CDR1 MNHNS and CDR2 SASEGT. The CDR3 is CASSPGTNTDTQYF. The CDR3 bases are TGTGCCAGCAGCCCCGGGACTAACACAGATACGCAGTATTTT.